The subject of this entry is one T cell receptor beta chain. Its antigen is as yet unknown. CDR1 and CDR2 from the germline V gene are DFQATT and SNEGSKA (reference sequence). The CDR3 loop spans 13 amino acids. V shed 6 bases and J shed 8 bases, with 19 bases lying between them. The data stem from a study of post-analysis software for immune sequencing data. Points from the study as a whole: In patients, about 5 TRBV segments were more frequent than in controls, with TRBV5-6, TRBV5-1 and TRBV20-1 among them. Under the F measure, samples that were prepared in one batch clustered strongly together.

TCR beta cDNA libraries included unique molecular identifiers. TCRdb reprocessed the PCR reads via MiXCR and lists one record per CDR3 protein. This table holds 750,000 to 950,000 distinct CDR3 sequences, about 53% found once. The sequenced material came from blood. The chain uses TRBV20-1 and TRBJ1-2, with D possibly being TRBD1 (6 bases). This clonotype was obtained from a girl aged 5-17 years with multiple sclerosis. The CDR3 protein is CSAVEGGGYGYTF. CDR3 in DNA: TGCAGTGCCGTGGAAGGGGGGGGCTACGGCTACACCTTC.